This T cell receptor (beta chain) came from a study of cytomegalovirus exposure and HLA in healthy donors. Regarding the study as a whole: Sequencing depth across donors, presence/absence analyses assumed, was roughly uniform. Later work showed greater clonal expansion in HLA-associated TCR beta chains than in equally common others. Excluded: some indistinguishable V segments such as TRBV6-2 and TRBV6-3. Reports state that TCR beta sequences accurately predicted most subjects' HLA-A and HLA-B alleles.

Use of 60 Vbeta and 13 Jbeta primers characterized the PCR. Produced via immunoSEQ multiplex PCR; TCRdb's table is partial and in-frame only. The data hold 74,000 or so clones, with around 79% observed a single time. CDR3 length: 14 amino acids. With V trimmed by 2 bases and J by 5 bases, 4 bases remained unmatched. Germline-derived CDR1 and CDR2 are GTSNPN and SVGIG (reference sequence). A note on this clone: Its antigen is undetermined.

This clonotype was sampled from a male donor in good health and CMV-seropositive. Sequenced: PBMCs. This chain uses TRBV30 with TRBJ2-7; 12 nucleotides match TRBD1. CDR3 DNA: TGTGCCTGGAGTCCCCGGGACAGGGGGCACGAGCAGTACTTC. Its translation is CAWSPRDRGHEQYF.